The 24 T cell receptor beta chains reported below all come from one sample, sequenced in a study of CD8 T cells in Susac syndrome (dated by TCRdb to the late 2010s). The method behind the library was the immunoSEQ multiplex PCR assay. RNA was extracted using the RNeasy kit, and about 0.45 to 1 microgram was reverse transcribed with random hexamers. TCRdb reworked the public reads: Q25 trimming with fastp, MiXCR clone assembly, productive beta chains retained. One record per CDR3 amino acid sequence lists the most common genes and DNA. For this sample there are approximately 210,000 distinct CDR3 sequences; 95% appear just once. Clones ranked in the top ten supply 0.085% to 0.095% of the sample. Material: CD4+ T cells from PBMCs. Receptor source: a human donor with multiple sclerosis.

The chain links TRBV14 to TRBJ1-6; 7 positions match TRBD1. Germline loops: CDR1 SGHDN, CDR2 FVKESK. The length of the CDR3 is 14 residues. The V segment lost 4 bases and the J segment 5 bases; nucleotides outside the gene matches: 2. The CDR3 loop is CASSRQGNNSPLHF. The CDR3 DNA is TGTGCCAGCAGCCGACAGGGAAATAATTCACCCCTCCACTTT. The full variable domain, rest sourced from reference TRBV14 and TRBJ1-6, is EAGVTQFPSHSVIEKGQTVTLRCDPISGHDNLYWYRRVMGKEIKFLLHFVKESKQDESGMPNNRFLAERTGGTYSTLKVQPAELEDSGVYFCASSRQGNNSPLHFGNGTRLTVT.

V gene TRBV4-1 combines with J gene TRBJ1-2; D is undetermined. V lost 2 bases and J 8 bases, leaving 15 bases between the germline ends. This CDR3 comprises 14 residues. Germline-derived CDR1 and CDR2 are MGHRA and YSYEKL. CDR3 coding DNA: TGCGCCAGCAGCCAACTAACCGTCGCAGTAGGCTACACCTTC. This encodes CASSQLTVAVGYTF.

This clonotype was detected once. The J gene is TRBJ1-6, the V gene TRBV3-1; D not resolved. The CDR3 spans 15 residues. The germline V gene has CDR1 LGHDT and CDR2 YNNKEL (reference sequence). Trimming removed 1 base at V and 7 bases at J, with 11 bases between. The CDR3 protein is CASSQVRRGNSPLHF. In DNA, the CDR3 is TGTGCCAGCAGCCAAGTACGGCGGGGAAATTCACCCCTCCACTTT.

V usage is TRBV6-5 and J usage is TRBJ1-1; D is ambiguous. This CDR3 region has 13 residues. V was pared by 7 bases and J by 7 bases, with 16 bases between. In germline, CDR1 is MNHEY, CDR2 SVGAGI. CDR3 loop: CASINTVGFEAFF. The CDR3 nucleotides read TGTGCCAGCATTAATACGGTAGGATTTGAAGCTTTCTTT.

The chain has TRBV30 and TRBJ2-7, with TRBD1 as a possible D gene (5 bases). The length of the CDR3 is 12 residues. Per germline, CDR1 GTSNPN and CDR2 SVGIG (reference sequence). Deletions cut 2 bases from V and 3 bases from J, with 8 bases between. The CDR3 DNA is TGTGCCTGGAGTAAAGGGGTCTACGAGCAGTACTTC. This sequence encodes CAWSKGVYEQYF.

The chain is built from TRBV9 and TRBJ2-3, with D unclear. There are 14 residues in the CDR3. V dropped 3 bases and J dropped 2 bases, with 10 bases sitting between them. Germline CDR1 and CDR2: SGDLS and YYNGEE. The chain's CDR3 is CASSEQPPTDTQYF. The CDR3 region has the DNA TGTGCCAGCAGCGAACAACCACCCACAGATACGCAGTATTTT.

The rearrangement joins TRBV12-3 or TRBV12-4 to TRBJ1-4; D not resolved. The V end lost 5 bases, the J end lost 0 bases, and 10 bases lay between the germline ends. The CDR3 sequence is 15 residues long. The CDR3: CASSVGIATNEKLFF. The CDR3 DNA follows: TGTGCCAGCAGTGTTGGGATTGCAACTAATGAAAAACTGTTTTTT.

V usage is TRBV18 and J usage is TRBJ2-1; D may be TRBD2 (6 bases). The length of the CDR3 is 14 residues. V was trimmed by 2 bases and J by 13 bases, leaving 18 bases between them. The germline V gene encodes CDR1 KGHSH and CDR2 LQKENI. This CDR3 is CASSPGDSRGRQFF. CDR3 nucleotide sequence: TGTGCCAGCTCACCAGGGGACTCGAGAGGAAGACAGTTCTTC.

The rearrangement links TRBV2 to TRBJ2-5, with a possible D match to TRBD1 (6 bases). CDR1 and CDR2 from the germline V gene are SNHLY and FYNNEI. Trimming stripped 6 bases from V and 4 bases from J, with 15 bases between. The CDR3 has 14 amino acids. In DNA, the CDR3 is TGTGCCAGCAGCGGGACAAGGCGCGGAGAGACCCAGTACTTC. Residues: CASSGTRRGETQYF.

The V gene is TRBV9, the J gene TRBJ2-5; 13 bases align to TRBD2. CDR3 length equals 19 residues. The V and J ends lost 4 bases and 4 bases, in that order; junction bases with no gene match: 16. Germline CDR1 SGDLS, CDR2 YYNGEE. The CDR3 DNA reads TGTGCCAGCAGCCCCCACCCACTAGCGGGAGGGCCCGTTCGAGAGACCCAGTACTTC. This translates into CASSPHPLAGGPVRETQYF.

The rearrangement uses TRBV12-3 or TRBV12-4 and TRBJ2-3, with D unclear. Trimming cost V 1 base and J 3 bases, with 11 bases left between them. The CDR3 has 15 residues. This CDR3 is CASSLGGFVTDTQYF. CDR3 sequence (DNA): TGTGCCAGCAGTTTAGGGGGATTTGTGACAGATACGCAGTATTTT.

The chain joins TRBV5-4 to TRBJ2-3; D unclear. CDR3 size: 14 residues. Trimming shortened V by 6 bases and J by 0 bases, and 11 bases separated the two germline ends. Germline CDR1 SGHNT, CDR2 YYREEE (reference sequence). The CDR3 DNA reads TGTGCCAGCATGAACAGTCCTAGCACAGATACGCAGTATTTT. Encoded protein: CASMNSPSTDTQYF.

J is TRBJ2-3 and V is TRBV7-6, with a possible D match to TRBD2 (6 bases). Trimming pared 2 bases from V and 4 bases from J, leaving 16 bases between. The length of the CDR3 is 16 residues. CDR1 and CDR2 from the germline V gene are SGHVS and FNYEAQ. The CDR3 coding sequence is TGTGCCAGCAGCTTAAACTTCTGGACTATCCCAGATACGCAGTATTTT. This encodes CASSLNFWTIPDTQYF.

The V and J genes are TRBV20-1 and TRBJ2-7; 10 positions match TRBD2. In germline, CDR1 is DFQATT, CDR2 SNEGSKA (reference sequence). J lost 8 bases, V lost 6 bases, and 13 bases had no gene match. The CDR3 spans 14 residues. CDR3 coding DNA: TGCAGTGCCCGCCCCAAAGCGGGGGGGCTAAAGCAGTACTTC. This translates into CSARPKAGGLKQYF.

CDR3 in amino acids: CSAPDSLGYNEQFF. The CDR3 region has the DNA TGCAGTGCTCCCGACTCCTTAGGGTACAATGAGCAGTTCTTC. The V and J genes are TRBV20-1 and TRBJ2-1, with no clear D. CDR1 is DFQATT, CDR2 SNEGSKA, per germline (reference sequence). The CDR3 length is 14 residues. Trimming stripped 5 bases from V and 4 bases from J, with 15 bases between.

The chain has TRBV28 and TRBJ2-5; 9 bases line up with TRBD1. The CDR3 consists of 14 residues. V was clipped by 6 bases and J by 3 bases; unmatched bases: 5. Germline V gives CDR1 MDHEN, CDR2 SYDVKM. The CDR3 loop reads CASRPTGGKETQYF. CDR3 coding DNA: TGTGCCAGCAGGCCTACAGGGGGCAAAGAGACCCAGTACTTC.

The chain links TRBV5-1 to TRBJ2-7; 7 bases align to TRBD1. Germline lookup yields CDR1 SGHRS and CDR2 YFSETQ. CDR3 length: 14 amino acids. The ends lost 6 bases at V and 1 base at J; junction bases unmatched: 7. Here the CDR3 reads CASTRTGQSYEQYF. The CDR3 DNA follows: TGCGCCAGCACACGGACAGGACAATCCTACGAGCAGTACTTC.

The rearrangement uses TRBV5-1 and TRBJ1-1; possibly TRBD1 for D (6 bases). This CDR3 spans 15 amino acids. The ends were cut back, 2 bases at V and 1 base at J, with 12 bases in the middle. Per germline, CDR1 SGHRS and CDR2 YFSETQ. The CDR3 protein is CASSFLIQGNTEAFF. DNA of the CDR3: TGCGCCAGCAGCTTCCTGATACAGGGGAACACTGAAGCTTTCTTT.

The chain combines TRBV20-1 with TRBJ1-2; TRBD1 matches 7 bases. The junction had 14 bases not matched to a gene; V was cut back by 3 bases and J by 4 bases. This CDR3 is built from 16 residues. Germline CDR1 DFQATT, CDR2 SNEGSKA (reference sequence). The CDR3 sequence: CSASRPLRGPGYGYTF. The CDR3 DNA reads as TGCAGTGCTAGCAGGCCTTTAAGGGGGCCGGGCTATGGCTACACCTTC.

This clonotype was detected only once. V is TRBV29-1 and J is TRBJ2-2, with TRBD2 identical over 8 bases. Germline lookup yields CDR1 SQVTM and CDR2 ANQGSEA. This CDR3 spans 16 amino acids. V gave up 4 bases and J gave up 1 base; unmatched junction bases: 8. In nucleotides, the CDR3 is TGCAGCGTTGTAAATACGGGAGGGGGGAACACCGGGGAGCTGTTTTTT. It yields the protein CSVVNTGGGNTGELFF.

The V gene is TRBV25-1, the J gene TRBJ2-7; D gene unclear. V lost 6 bases and J 7 bases, leaving 10 bases between the germline ends. This CDR3 is 11 amino acids long. Germline CDR1 MGHDK, CDR2 SYGVNS. The CDR3 here is CASRVAREQYF. The CDR3 DNA reads TGTGCCAGCAGAGTCGCGAGGGAGCAGTACTTC.

The genes are TRBV6-5 and TRBJ1-6, with TRBD1 as a possible D gene (6 bases). Trimming removed 6 bases at V and 10 bases at J, with 19 bases between. The CDR3 sequence is 15 residues long. CDR1 is MNHEY, CDR2 SVGAGI, per germline. Here the CDR3 reads CASRTTGLGGSPLHF. The CDR3 DNA is TGTGCCAGCAGGACAACAGGGCTTGGGGGGTCACCCCTCCACTTT.

This clonotype was observed once. The chain recombines TRBV27 with TRBJ1-5; D not certain. Trimming shortened V by 5 bases and J by 4 bases, and 15 bases separated the two germline ends. This CDR3 spans 15 amino acids. Germline V gene sequence: CDR1 MNHEY, CDR2 SMNVEV (reference sequence). The CDR3 loop reads CASSPREGSNQPQHF. CDR3 in DNA: TGTGCCAGCAGTCCCCGGGAAGGGAGTAATCAGCCCCAGCATTTT.

The chain recombines TRBV29-1 with TRBJ2-1; D possibly corresponds to TRBD2 (6 bases). The V and J ends lost 4 bases and 10 bases respectively, with 14 bases between them. This CDR3 has 12 amino acids. Germline V gives CDR1 SQVTM, CDR2 ANQGSEA. CDR3 nucleotide sequence: TGCAGCGTTGCTCCCGGGACTCGAGAGCAGTTCTTC. Protein: CSVAPGTREQFF.